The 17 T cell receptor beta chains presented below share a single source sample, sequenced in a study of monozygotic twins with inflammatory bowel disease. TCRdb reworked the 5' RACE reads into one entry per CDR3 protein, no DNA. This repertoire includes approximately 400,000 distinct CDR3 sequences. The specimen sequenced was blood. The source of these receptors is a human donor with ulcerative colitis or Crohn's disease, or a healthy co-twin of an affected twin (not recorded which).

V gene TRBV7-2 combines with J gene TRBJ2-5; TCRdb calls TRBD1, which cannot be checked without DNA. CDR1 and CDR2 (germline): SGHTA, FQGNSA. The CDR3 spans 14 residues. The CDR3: CASTQGGGGETQYF.

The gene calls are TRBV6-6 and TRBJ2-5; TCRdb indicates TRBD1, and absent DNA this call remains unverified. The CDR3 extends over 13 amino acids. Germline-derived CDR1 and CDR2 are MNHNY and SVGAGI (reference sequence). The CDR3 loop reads CASSYPGVETQYF.

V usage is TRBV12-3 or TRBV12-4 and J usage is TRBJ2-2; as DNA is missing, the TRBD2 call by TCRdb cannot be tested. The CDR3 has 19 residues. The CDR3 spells CASSPKLGTSGGNTGELFF.

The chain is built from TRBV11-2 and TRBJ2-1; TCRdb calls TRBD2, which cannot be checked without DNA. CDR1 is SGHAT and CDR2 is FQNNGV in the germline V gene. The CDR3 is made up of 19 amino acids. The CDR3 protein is CASSHRVTSGVWSYNEQFF.

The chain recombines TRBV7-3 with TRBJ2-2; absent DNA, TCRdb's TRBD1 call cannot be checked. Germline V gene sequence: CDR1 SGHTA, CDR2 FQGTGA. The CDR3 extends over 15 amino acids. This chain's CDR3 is CASSVTGGPTGELIF.

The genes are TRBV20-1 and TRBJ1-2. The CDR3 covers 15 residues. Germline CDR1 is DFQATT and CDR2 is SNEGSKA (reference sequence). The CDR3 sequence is CSAFEGGSSGHGYTF.

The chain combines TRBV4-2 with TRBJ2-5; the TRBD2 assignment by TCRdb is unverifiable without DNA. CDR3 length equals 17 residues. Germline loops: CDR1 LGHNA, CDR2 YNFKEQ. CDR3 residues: CASSQDTSGGGWETQYF.

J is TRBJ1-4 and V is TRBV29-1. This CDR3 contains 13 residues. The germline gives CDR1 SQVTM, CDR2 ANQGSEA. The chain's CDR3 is CSSRSATNEKLFF.

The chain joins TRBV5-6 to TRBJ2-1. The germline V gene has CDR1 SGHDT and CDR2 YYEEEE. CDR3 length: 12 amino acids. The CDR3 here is CASSLRRNEQFF.

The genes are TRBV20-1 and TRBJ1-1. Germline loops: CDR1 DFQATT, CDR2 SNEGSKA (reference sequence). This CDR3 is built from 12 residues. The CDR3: CSAFVENTEAFF.

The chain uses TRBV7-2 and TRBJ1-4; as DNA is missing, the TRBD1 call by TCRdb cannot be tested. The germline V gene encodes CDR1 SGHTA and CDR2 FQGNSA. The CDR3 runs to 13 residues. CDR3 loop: CASSPSWAEKLFF.

This CDR3 is CASSLGQTSNQPQHF. This chain links TRBV5-1 with TRBJ1-5; the D call of TRBD1 rests on TCRdb alone, since no DNA is present to check it. In germline, CDR1 is SGHRS, CDR2 YFSETQ. The CDR3 covers 15 residues.

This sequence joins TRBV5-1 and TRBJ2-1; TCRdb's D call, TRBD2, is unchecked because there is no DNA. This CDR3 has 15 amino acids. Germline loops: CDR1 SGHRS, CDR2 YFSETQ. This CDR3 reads CASSLAAGGMNEQFF.

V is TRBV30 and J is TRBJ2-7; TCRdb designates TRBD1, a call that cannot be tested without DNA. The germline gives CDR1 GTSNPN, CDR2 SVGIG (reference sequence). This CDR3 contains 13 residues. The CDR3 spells CAWARGGSYEQYF.

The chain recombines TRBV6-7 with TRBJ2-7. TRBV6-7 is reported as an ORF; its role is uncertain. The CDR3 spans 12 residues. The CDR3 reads CAREQGSYEQYF.

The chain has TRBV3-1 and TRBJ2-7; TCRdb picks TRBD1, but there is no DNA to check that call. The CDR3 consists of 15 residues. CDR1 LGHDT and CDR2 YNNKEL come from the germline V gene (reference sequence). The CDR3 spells CASIIRDRSSYEQYF.

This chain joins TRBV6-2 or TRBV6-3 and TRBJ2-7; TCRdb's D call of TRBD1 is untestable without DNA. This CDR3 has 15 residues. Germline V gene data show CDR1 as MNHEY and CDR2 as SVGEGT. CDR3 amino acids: CASSYPGASFHEQYF.